The 11 T cell receptor beta chains presented below share a single source sample, sequenced in a study of T cells after yellow fever vaccination. Each CDR3 protein is one row after TCRdb ran MiXCR on the 5' RACE reads. Of almost 600,000 distinct CDR3 sequences in the sample, 13% were seen once. Here the sequenced sample was PBMCs, taken on the day of the yellow fever booster vaccination. The receptors stem from a man between 25 and 39 years old who received the YFV17D yellow fever vaccine.

This clonotype has more than one count but fewer than ten. This rearrangement joins TRBV19 to TRBJ2-5, with no clear D. The CDR3 is 13 residues long. Deletions cut 6 bases from V and 0 bases from J, with 8 bases between. In germline, CDR1 is LNHDA, CDR2 SQIVND (reference sequence). The CDR3 DNA follows: TGTGCCAGTAGCCCAAGCCACCAAGAGACCCAGTACTTC. Translating it yields CASSPSHQETQYF.

This clonotype was counted between two and nine times. The J gene is TRBJ2-2, the V gene TRBV11-2; TRBD1 agrees at 10 bases. The CDR3 covers 18 residues. V lost 5 bases and J lost 3; bases outside the gene matches: 12. Germline V gives CDR1 SGHAT, CDR2 FQNNGV. CDR3 nucleotides: TGTGCCAGCAGCCCCAAACATACGACAGGGGGCGACACCGGGGAGCTGTTTTTT. Encoded protein: CASSPKHTTGGDTGELFF.

The chain is built from TRBV5-4 and TRBJ2-1, with 8 bases identical to TRBD1. The germline gives CDR1 SGHNT, CDR2 YYREEE (reference sequence). The CDR3 consists of 17 residues. J was trimmed by 6 bases and V by 3 bases; bases with no gene match: 14. CDR3 sequence: CASSSGTGLPGGNEQFF. CDR3 sequence (DNA): TGTGCCAGCAGCTCCGGGACAGGACTTCCCGGAGGCAATGAGCAGTTCTTC.

This clonotype has only a few counts. The V and J genes are TRBV10-3 and TRBJ2-7, with 9 bases matching TRBD2. The V segment lost 0 bases and the J segment 7 bases; nucleotides outside the gene matches: 7. This CDR3 spans 15 amino acids. Per the germline V gene, CDR1 is ENHRY and CDR2 is SYGVKD. CDR3 loop: CAISESVAGEGEQYF. The CDR3 nucleotides read TGTGCCATCAGTGAGTCGGTAGCGGGAGAGGGTGAGCAGTACTTC.

The rearrangement uses TRBV7-6 and TRBJ2-5; D possibly corresponds to TRBD2 (6 bases). V was shortened by 0 bases and J by 5 bases, with 13 bases between the two germline ends. The CDR3 has 15 amino acids. Germline CDR1 reads SGHVS; CDR2 reads FNYEAQ. The CDR3 DNA reads TGTGCCAGCAGCTTAGCTAAGGGGCGGGGCGAGACCCAGTACTTC. Translating gives CASSLAKGRGETQYF.

This clonotype came up a few times. The rearrangement links TRBV6-2 or TRBV6-3 to TRBJ2-1; a weak D match, TRBD2 (6 bases). The CDR3 contains 17 residues. From germline, CDR1 is MNHEY and CDR2 SVGEGT. Trimming took 6 bases from V and 5 from J, leaving 23 bases between them. As DNA, the CDR3 is TGTGCCAGCAGCCCCCCCTCTTTAGCGGTCCTCGACAATGAGCAGTTCTTC. This codes for CASSPPSLAVLDNEQFF.

This clonotype appeared a few times. The genes are TRBV7-9 and TRBJ2-2, with D possibly matching TRBD2 (5 bases). The germline CDR1 and CDR2 sequences are SEHNR and FQNEAQ (reference sequence). Between the trimmed V and J ends, which lost 4 bases and 3 bases, there was a span of 9 bases. The CDR3 sequence is 14 residues long. The CDR3 reads CASSSDYHTGELFF. CDR3 coding DNA: TGTGCCAGCAGCTCCGACTACCACACCGGGGAGCTGTTTTTT.

A word on this clonotype: One end of the junction fails to match germline, which may point to a read error. This chain links TRBV20-1 with TRBJ2-7; 7 positions agree with TRBD2. The CDR3 covers 16 residues. CDR1 and CDR2 (germline): DFQATT, SNEGSKA (reference sequence). The CDR3 here is CCARGSVLAGPYEQYF. DNA of the CDR3: TGCTGTGCTAGAGGATCAGTTTTAGCGGGCCCCTACGAGCAGTACTTC.

This clonotype was counted many times. This rearrangement joins TRBV3-1 to TRBJ2-5, with TRBD1 matching over 9 bases. This CDR3 is built from 17 residues. Germline values: CDR1 LGHDT, CDR2 YNNKEL (reference sequence). V was pared by 0 bases and J by 3 bases, with 8 bases of the junction left unmatched. CDR3 protein: CASSQEIVTGGKETQYF. In DNA form, the CDR3 reads TGTGCCAGCAGCCAAGAAATCGTGACAGGGGGGAAAGAGACCCAGTACTTC.

This clonotype showed up just a few times. The chain has TRBV29-1 and TRBJ2-1; D gene unclear. Germline CDR1 reads SQVTM; CDR2 reads ANQGSEA. V was clipped by 4 bases and J by 5 bases, with 9 bases between them. The CDR3 covers 12 residues. The CDR3 protein is CSVGQVDNEQFF. In DNA, the CDR3 is TGCAGCGTTGGTCAGGTGGACAATGAGCAGTTCTTC.

This clonotype was recorded a few times. The V and J genes are TRBV29-1 and TRBJ2-1, with a possible D match to TRBD2 (5 bases). The V end was cut by 4 bases, the J end by 0 bases, with 10 bases between. CDR3 size: 14 residues. The germline CDR1 and CDR2 sequences are SQVTM and ANQGSEA. This CDR3 reads CSVGGSSSYNEQFF. The CDR3 DNA reads as TGCAGCGTTGGTGGGAGCAGCTCCTACAATGAGCAGTTCTTC.